This TCR beta chain was captured by sequencing in a study of blood T cell repertoires in COVID-19. Overall study: Material from acute and convalescent COVID-19 was sourced from the United States, Italy and Spain.

The CDR3 loop spans 16 amino acids. The ends lost 3 bases at V and 0 bases at J; junction bases unmatched: 2. CDR1 is SGHVS, CDR2 FNYEAQ, per germline. In the original workflow: Amplified reference gene primers provided the basis for estimating nucleated cell counts. Produced via immunoSEQ multiplex PCR; TCRdb's table is partial and in-frame only. V, J and clone size are those of that table, while D and trimming were read from the DNA. The top ten hold about 28% of the sample, which has fewer than 50,000 clones, 76% seen once. The source is a man older than 75 with acute or convalescent COVID-19. Sequenced: peripheral blood. V and J are TRBV7-6 and TRBJ2-3; TRBD2 agrees at 11 bases. In DNA, the CDR3 is TGTGCCAGCAGCTTGCTAGCGGGAGGTAGCACAGATACGCAGTATTTT. Protein product: CASSLLAGGSTDTQYF.